These T cell receptor beta chains were read from a single sample in a study of cytomegalovirus exposure and HLA in healthy donors. Sequencing used immunoSEQ multiplex PCR; TCRdb keeps in-frame clones, though not all of them. The data show about 110,000 clones, with 74% seen just once and 2% to 3% held by the top ten. Material: PBMCs. The receptors originated from a man aged 45-65 years in good health and CMV-seropositive. The CDR3 runs from the conserved cysteine through the conserved F or W. A D gene is named only where the DNA matches it firmly. Part of the rows lack a size; the others show once, few, many or a class for expanded clones.

cdr3_length	clone_size	v_call	d_call	j_call	cdr3_aa	cdr3_nt
14	few	TRBV14	NA	TRBJ2-7	CASSELGQSYEQYF	TGTGCCAGCAGCGAGCTAGGACAGTCCTACGAGCAGTACTTC
16	NA	TRBV5-1	TRBD2	TRBJ2-1	CASRDGSGISYNEQFF	TGCGCCAGCCGAGACGGAAGCGGGATCTCCTACAATGAGCAGTTCTTC
13	NA	TRBV2	NA	TRBJ2-3	CASSRGPPDTQYF	TGTGCCAGCAGTCGGGGTCCCCCAGATACGCAGTATTTT
15	NA	TRBV30	TRBD2	TRBJ2-3	CAWSVGVAGEDTQYF	TGTGCCTGGAGTGTAGGGGTAGCGGGAGAGGATACGCAGTATTTT
15	NA	TRBV10-1	TRBD1	TRBJ2-4	CASSDAGTGKNIQYF	TGCGCCAGCAGTGATGCGGGGACAGGCAAAAACATTCAGTACTTC
14	NA	TRBV27	TRBD1	TRBJ2-7	CASAYKGAGYEQYF	TGTGCCAGCGCTTACAAGGGGGCAGGCTACGAGCAGTACTTC
16	many	TRBV2	NA	TRBJ2-7	CASTLLRPGASYEQYF	TGTGCCAGCACTCTCCTTCGCCCGGGAGCTTCCTACGAGCAGTACTTC
14	NA	TRBV6-5	TRBD2	TRBJ2-5	CATRGTSGGSTQYF	TGTGCCACCCGGGGGACTAGCGGGGGGTCGACCCAGTACTTC
14	NA	TRBV5-5	TRBD1	TRBJ1-6	CASSLDGQGKSLHF	TGTGCCAGCAGCTTAGACGGACAGGGCAAGTCCCTCCACTTT
12	NA	TRBV6-5	NA	TRBJ2-7	CASSRGRHEQYF	TGTGCCAGCAGCAGGGGACGGCACGAGCAGTACTTC
13	NA	TRBV7-8	NA	TRBJ2-1	CASSFTRDNEQFF	TGTGCCAGCAGCTTTACGAGGGACAATGAGCAGTTCTTC
14	NA	TRBV29-1	TRBD2	TRBJ2-3	CSVVPSGGTDTQYF	TGCAGCGTTGTCCCTAGCGGGGGTACAGATACGCAGTATTTT
17	once	TRBV7-2	TRBD1	TRBJ1-3	CASSLVGTGNSGNTIYF	TGTGCCAGCAGCTTAGTGGGGACAGGGAACTCTGGAAACACCATATATTTT
17	NA	TRBV11-3	TRBD2	TRBJ2-1	CASSLGSSGRAYNEQFF	TGTGCCAGCAGCTTAGGTTCTAGCGGGAGGGCCTACAATGAGCAGTTCTTC
16	NA	TRBV6-6	TRBD1	TRBJ2-1	CASSLTGGSSYNEQFF	TGTGCCAGCAGTTTGACAGGGGGAAGCTCCTACAATGAGCAGTTCTTC
15	NA	TRBV2	TRBD1	TRBJ2-4	CASSTTGAAKNIQYF	TGTGCCAGCAGCACGACAGGGGCTGCCAAAAACATTCAGTACTTC
14	NA	TRBV2	NA	TRBJ2-1	CASSEGQGRDEQFF	TGTGCCAGCAGTGAAGGGCAGGGAAGAGATGAGCAGTTCTTC
15	NA	TRBV7-8	NA	TRBJ1-5	CASSPRAVNLQPQHF	TGTGCCAGCAGCCCCCGCGCGGTTAACCTGCAGCCCCAGCATTTT
16	NA	TRBV5-1	TRBD1	TRBJ2-2	CASSAIPDRDTGELFF	TGCGCCAGCAGCGCAATCCCGGACAGGGACACCGGGGAGCTGTTTTTT
9	NA	TRBV29-1	TRBD1	TRBJ2-3	CSAPGQGNF	TGCAGCGCTCCGGGACAGGGAAATTTT
13	NA	TRBV5-1	TRBD1	TRBJ1-2	CASSYRQGMDYTF	TGCGCCAGCAGTTACCGACAGGGGATGGACTACACCTTC
15	NA	TRBV5-4	TRBD2	TRBJ2-1	CASSSRKAGEVEQFF	TGTGCCAGCAGCTCCCGAAAAGCGGGAGAGGTTGAGCAGTTCTTC
15	once	TRBV5-1	NA	TRBJ2-3	CASSPNAGVTDTQYF	TGCGCCAGCAGCCCTAACGCAGGGGTCACAGATACGCAGTATTTT
14	once	TRBV21-1	NA	TRBJ2-2	CASSKGGITGELFF	TGTGCCAGCAGCAAAGGAGGGATCACCGGGGAGCTGTTTTTT
15	NA	TRBV7-5	NA	TRBJ1-6	CARSLTDRGPSPLHF	TGTGCCAGAAGCTTAACGGACAGGGGGCCTTCACCCCTCCACTTT
14	NA	TRBV2	TRBD2	TRBJ2-5	CASSEGLAGETQYF	TGTGCCAGCAGTGAAGGACTAGCGGGGGAGACCCAGTACTTC
15	once	TRBV18	TRBD2	TRBJ2-1	CASSPIAGTYNEQFF	TGTGCCAGCTCACCAATAGCGGGAACCTACAATGAGCAGTTCTTC
15	few	TRBV5-1	TRBD1	TRBJ2-1	CASSLGRQGTNEQFF	TGCGCCAGCAGCTTGGGGAGACAGGGGACAAATGAGCAGTTCTTC
16	NA	TRBV2	TRBD2	TRBJ2-2	CASRNSGRAHTGELFF	TGTGCCAGCAGGAATAGCGGGAGGGCCCACACCGGGGAGCTGTTTTTT
13	NA	TRBV2	TRBD1	TRBJ1-2	CASRTGAPVGYTF	TGTGCCAGCAGGACAGGGGCTCCTGTTGGCTACACCTTC
11	NA	TRBV20-1	NA	TRBJ2-5	CSGERGETQYF	TGCAGTGGGGAGCGCGGGGAGACCCAGTACTTC
12	NA	TRBV10-1	NA	TRBJ2-1	CASIRELDEQFF	TGCGCCAGCATAAGGGAGCTGGATGAGCAGTTCTTC
16	NA	TRBV5-1	NA	TRBJ1-6	CASSLEGGAGQAPLHF	TGCGCCAGCAGCTTGGAGGGCGGGGCAGGTCAAGCGCCCCTCCACTTT
15	NA	TRBV19	TRBD1	TRBJ2-7	CASSGPGQGSYEQYF	TGTGCCAGTAGTGGACCGGGACAGGGATCCTACGAGCAGTACTTC
12	NA	TRBV9	TRBD1	TRBJ1-1	CASSVTGAEAFF	TGTGCCAGCAGCGTAACAGGGGCTGAAGCTTTCTTT
13	NA	TRBV27	TRBD1	TRBJ1-2	CASMFGAGGGYTF	TGTGCCAGCATGTTTGGGGCAGGGGGCGGCTACACCTTC
14	NA	TRBV4-1	NA	TRBJ2-7	CASSQGPREYEQYF	TGCGCCAGCAGCCAAGGGCCCCGGGAATACGAGCAGTACTTC
16	NA	TRBV6-6	TRBD1	TRBJ2-2	CASIKTGTGGTGEPFF	TGTGCCAGCATTAAAACCGGGACAGGGGGCACCGGGGAGCCGTTTTTT
14	NA	TRBV6-1	NA	TRBJ2-3	CASSEGEVPDTQYF	TGTGCCAGCAGTGAAGGAGAAGTGCCAGATACGCAGTATTTT
12	few	TRBV29-1	NA	TRBJ2-5	CSVSRQIETQYF	TGCAGCGTTTCTCGACAGATAGAGACCCAGTACTTC
15	NA	TRBV19	TRBD1	TRBJ1-2	CASSRTGTGNYGYTF	TGTGCCAGTAGCCGGACGGGGACAGGGAACTATGGCTACACCTTC
14	NA	TRBV5-3	NA	TRBJ1-2	CARSLVTGLCGYTF	TGTGCCAGAAGCTTGGTGACAGGATTATGTGGCTACACCTTC
16	once	TRBV5-6	TRBD1	TRBJ1-2	CASSLLGTGGGYGYTF	TGTGCCAGCAGCTTGCTAGGGACAGGGGGAGGCTATGGCTACACCTTC
15	few	TRBV6-6	TRBD1	TRBJ2-2	CASSPGQGEIGELFF	TGTGCCAGCAGCCCTGGACAGGGGGAAATCGGGGAGCTGTTTTTT
15	NA	TRBV6-1	TRBD1	TRBJ1-2	CASRLIGGPNYGYTF	TGTGCCAGCAGATTAATAGGGGGCCCTAACTATGGCTACACCTTC